This T cell receptor beta chain originates from a study of cytomegalovirus exposure and HLA in healthy donors. Overall study results and limits: The study labeled more than 150 TCR beta chains cytomegalovirus-associated. According to a later analysis, TCR clusters from the first cohort tended to co-occur in the roughly 110 validation repertoires. Usually a TCR sequence was rare, but some public TCRs were found in many donors.

To note about this clone: The antigen is unknown.

Sequencing used immunoSEQ multiplex PCR; TCRdb keeps in-frame clones, though not all of them. The repertoire holds around 250,000 clones, 80% to 95% seen once, with 3% to 3.5% in the top ten. The donors were part of the validation cohort, which consisted of over a hundred subjects and was separate from the first cohort of around 620 subjects. The clonotype comes from a woman younger than 45 in good health and CMV-seronegative. The material sequenced was PBMCs.

CDR3 DNA: TGTGCCAGCAGTGAAACCGCGGGAGCCCACAATGAGCAGTTCTTC. Translating gives CASSETAGAHNEQFF. The chain is built from TRBV6-1 and TRBJ2-1; 7 nucleotides agree with TRBD2. This CDR3 region has 15 residues. The germline gives CDR1 MNHNS, CDR2 SASEGT. The ends lost 2 bases at V and 5 bases at J; junction bases unmatched: 6.